These 16 T cell receptor beta chains were sequenced from one sample in a study of metastatic and nonmetastatic thyroid tumors. MiXCR re-clonotyped the PCR reads for TCRdb. Among around 50,000 clones listed, 22% were seen once. All patients were treatment-naive before thyroid surgery. Sequenced material: blood. The receptors were sampled from a male donor with papillary thyroid cancer or a benign thyroid nodule (not recorded which). Some clones in this sample may be carry-over from other donors' samples.

This clone was picked up many times. V is TRBV6-1 and J is TRBJ2-3; a weak D match, TRBD1 (6 bases). Per the germline V gene, CDR1 is MNHNS and CDR2 is SASEGT. CDR3 length: 16 residues. V lost 6 bases to trimming and J lost 1 base, with 17 bases between them. The CDR3 nucleotides read TGTGCCAGCAGCGAACACAGGGCGTGGGGCACAGATACGCAGTATTTT. Protein product: CASSEHRAWGTDTQYF.

Only a few counts were recorded for this clone. The chain combines TRBV19 with TRBJ2-1, with 11 bases matching TRBD2. This CDR3 region has 13 residues. Germline V lookup: CDR1 LNHDA, CDR2 SQIVND (reference sequence). The CDR3 loop is CVTRTSGWDEQFF. CDR3 coding DNA: TGTGTCACCCGGACTAGCGGGTGGGATGAGCAGTTCTTC. The complete variable domain, with remaining parts taken from reference TRBV19 and TRBJ2-1, reads DGGITQSPKYLFRKEGQNVTLSCEQNLNHDAMYWYRQDPGQGLRLIYYSQIVNDFQKGDIAEGYSVSREKKESFPLTVTSAQKNPTAFYLCVTRTSGWDEQFFGPGTRLTVL.

This clone has more than one count but fewer than ten. A read error may account for a junction end that differs from germline. The V and J genes are TRBV6-1 and TRBJ2-5; D perhaps matches TRBD1 (6 bases). CDR3 length: 13 amino acids. The germline V gene has CDR1 MNHNS and CDR2 SASEGT. The CDR3 here is CSSSRYRAETQYF. Here the CDR3 DNA reads TGTTCCAGCAGCCGGTACAGGGCAGAGACCCAGTACTTC.

Comment on this clone: A much bigger clone sits one base away, suggesting this may be a read error. The chain links TRBV28 to TRBJ1-3; no clear D. V lost 4 bases and J 0 bases, leaving 7 bases between the germline ends. The CDR3 length is 14 residues. The germline gives CDR1 MDHEN, CDR2 SYDVKM. The CDR3, as DNA: TGTGCCAGCAGTTCGTCCTTCTCTGGAAACACCATATATTTT. Encoded protein: CASSSSFSGNTIYF.

This clone was detected many times. The same CDR3 is also encoded by other DNA sequences in this sample. The chain joins TRBV12-3 or TRBV12-4 to TRBJ2-7; D is possibly TRBD1 or TRBD2 (5 bases each). Trimming removed 10 bases at V and 3 bases at J, with 16 bases between. The CDR3 has 13 amino acids. CDR3 DNA sequence: TGTGCCATGCACCGGGGCCAGGGCTACGAGCAGTACTTC. Its translation is CAMHRGQGYEQYF.

A remark on this clone: Possible read error: a much larger clone is one base away. The same CDR3 also results from other DNA sequences found in this sample. The chain joins TRBV27 to TRBJ2-2, with D uncertain. The CDR3 is 14 residues long. Trimming stripped 5 bases from V and 2 bases from J, with 9 bases between. The V gene's germline CDR1 is MNHEY and CDR2 SMNVEV (reference sequence). CDR3 amino acids: CASSRHPNTGELFF. The CDR3 DNA reads TGTGCCAGCAGTCGTCACCCTAACACCGGGGAGCTGTTTTTT.

This clone was detected ten times or more. The rearrangement links TRBV20-1 to TRBJ1-5, with D possibly TRBD1 on 6 matching bases. Trimming took 4 bases from V and 5 from J, leaving 12 bases between them. The germline V gene encodes CDR1 DFQATT and CDR2 SNEGSKA (reference sequence). The CDR3 is 13 amino acids. The CDR3 bases are TGCAGTGCTAAGGGGGAATTGGATCAGCCCCAGCATTTT. This codes for CSAKGELDQPQHF.

This clone was seen at least ten times. The chain links TRBV3-1 to TRBJ1-1, with D unresolved. The V end lost 4 bases, the J end lost 7 bases, and 13 bases lay between the germline ends. From germline, CDR1 is LGHDT and CDR2 YNNKEL (reference sequence). The CDR3 extends over 13 amino acids. Written as DNA, the CDR3 is TGTGCCAGCAGCCGCGGCCGTCTCCTTGAAGCTTTCTTT. Translated: CASSRGRLLEAFF.

This clone came up once. The germline gene is not matched at one end of the junction; a read error may be the cause. The chain uses TRBV4-1 and TRBJ1-2; 7 positions agree with TRBD1. Germline CDR1 and CDR2: MGHRA and YSYEKL. The CDR3 consists of 16 residues. CDR3 residues: CACSHGQRTGPYGETF. The DNA of the CDR3 is TGCGCCTGCAGCCATGGTCAACGGACAGGCCCATATGGCGAGACCTTC.

This clone was observed a handful of times. The chain employs TRBV6-5 and TRBJ2-3; the D is unclear. The length of the CDR3 is 12 residues. Germline-derived CDR1 and CDR2 are MNHEY and SVGAGI. Trimming took 0 bases from V and 6 from J, leaving 4 bases between them. The CDR3 region is CASSYSWDTQYF. Here the CDR3 DNA reads TGTGCCAGCAGTTACTCTTGGGATACGCAGTATTTT.

The sample holds many counts of this clone. This chain links TRBV7-9 with TRBJ2-1, with 7 bases lining up with TRBD2. Germline V gene lookup returns CDR1 SEHNR and CDR2 FQNEAQ (reference sequence). CDR3 length: 16 amino acids. Trimming removed 6 bases from V and 0 bases from J; junction bases left unmatched: 8. The CDR3 is CASSRTSASSYNEQFF. In DNA form, the CDR3 reads TGTGCCAGCAGTCGAACTAGCGCAAGCTCCTACAATGAGCAGTTCTTC. Full variable domain (outside the CDR3, taken from reference TRBV7-9 and TRBJ2-1): DTGVSQNPRHKITKRGQNVTFRCDPISEHNRLYWYRQTLGQGPEFLTYFQNEAQLEKSRLLSDRFSAERPKGSFSTLEIQRTEQGDSAMYLCASSRTSASSYNEQFFGPGTRLTVL.

This clone was found many times. V is TRBV19 and J is TRBJ2-7, with D perhaps matching TRBD2 (5 bases). Trimming pared 5 bases from V and 7 bases from J, leaving 18 bases between. CDR1 and CDR2 from the germline V gene are LNHDA and SQIVND (reference sequence). This CDR3 is built from 14 residues. The CDR3 reads CASSPGVDAWEQYF. The CDR3 DNA is TGTGCCAGTAGTCCCGGGGTGGACGCTTGGGAGCAGTACTTC. Using reference TRBV19 and TRBJ2-7 for the parts outside the CDR3, the full variable domain is DGGITQSPKYLFRKEGQNVTLSCEQNLNHDAMYWYRQDPGQGLRLIYYSQIVNDFQKGDIAEGYSVSREKKESFPLTVTSAQKNPTAFYLCASSPGVDAWEQYFGPGTRLTVT.

A word on this clone: A much bigger clone sits one base away, suggesting this may be a read error. The J gene is TRBJ2-2, the V gene TRBV20-1; D is possibly TRBD2 (5 bases). CDR3 length: 14 amino acids. From germline, CDR1 is DFQATT and CDR2 SNEGSKA (reference sequence). V was shortened by 3 bases and J by 4 bases, with 12 bases between the two germline ends. The CDR3 region is CSASLRGATGELFF. The DNA for the CDR3 is TGCAGTGCTAGTTTACGGGGTGCCACCGGGGAGCTGTTTTTT.

This chain connects TRBV7-2 to TRBJ2-1; unclear D gene. The V end was cut by 5 bases, the J end by 15 bases, with 20 bases between. CDR1 is SGHTA, CDR2 FQGNSA, per germline. The CDR3 covers 13 residues. The CDR3 protein is CASSTATHTTLFF. The CDR3 DNA is TGTGCCAGCAGCACGGCGACTCATACGACCCTGTTCTTC.

This clone has ten or more counts. The chain is built from TRBV6-1 and TRBJ1-2; possible D gene TRBD1, 5 bases. Germline V CDR1 and CDR2: MNHNS, SASEGT. The CDR3 length is 15 residues. V lost 7 bases and J lost 8, with 23 bases in between. The CDR3 bases are TGTGCCAGCAAAAAGGCAGACGGAGGGGTCTCCGGCTACACCTTC. Translation gives CASKKADGGVSGYTF.

This clone was detected many times. The rearrangement uses TRBV20-1 and TRBJ1-5; TRBD1 matches at 7 bases. Trimming removed 2 bases from V and 4 bases from J; junction bases left unmatched: 8. This CDR3 spans 15 amino acids. CDR1 and CDR2 from the germline V gene are DFQATT and SNEGSKA (reference sequence). Here the CDR3 reads CSARRSGGKNQPQHF. Here the CDR3 DNA reads TGCAGTGCTAGAAGATCAGGGGGTAAAAATCAGCCCCAGCATTTT.